This record looks at one T cell receptor (beta chain) sequence and its context. Method: immunoSEQ multiplex PCR; TCRdb's copy keeps in-frame clones and lacks some. The sample yields roughly 240,000 clones, roughly 85% seen once. This sample was included in a study of blood T cell repertoires in COVID-19. Study at large: PBMCs, B-cell-depleted T cells, or T cells provided the cDNA or gDNA that made up the material.

Sequencing input: peripheral blood. The receptor was isolated from a man over 45 with COVID-19, enrolled during active disease.

CDR3 in amino acids: CASSSTGQYGYTF. In DNA, the CDR3 is TGTGCCAGCAGCTCGACAGGGCAGTATGGCTACACCTTC. J is TRBJ1-2 and V is TRBV7-2; TRBD1 agrees at 7 bases. The CDR3 is 13 amino acids. Germline CDR1 and CDR2: SGHTA and FQGNSA. V dropped 4 bases and J dropped 5; count of bases not matched to a gene: 4.